These 20 T cell receptor beta chains came from one sample sequenced in a study of blood T cells in healthy people across ages. A second PCR of 7 to 11 cycles used a sample-barcoded 5' primer and a J-beta primer mix. TCRdb re-derived calls from the 5' RACE reads in MiXCR, one entry per CDR3 protein. The sample has 1.5 million to 2 million distinct CDR3 sequences; over 25% are singletons. The sample consisted of blood. These receptors were obtained from a woman in her twenties or thirties in good health.

This chain joins TRBV6-1 and TRBJ2-3; 7 nucleotides line up with TRBD2. The CDR3 is 15 residues long. Losses at the gene ends were 0 bases for V and 6 bases for J; bases not matched to a gene: 6. Germline V gene data show CDR1 as MNHNS and CDR2 as SASEGT. The CDR3 DNA sequence: TGTGCCAGCAGTGAAGCGGGGGGGGTCGGTGATACGCAGTATTTT. Its translation is CASSEAGGVGDTQYF.

About this clonotype itself: This may stem from a read error, because a much larger clone lies one nucleotide away. V is TRBV6-6 and J is TRBJ2-7; no firm D call. The CDR3 contains 11 residues. Trimming took off 5 bases at V and 5 bases at J, with 7 bases between the two ends. Germline V CDR1 and CDR2: MNHNY, SVGAGI (reference sequence). The CDR3 here is CASSPWHEQYF. The CDR3 DNA is TGTGCCAGCAGTCCCTGGCACGAGCAGTACTTC.

The chain combines TRBV19 with TRBJ1-4; D call uncertain. The ends were cut back, 10 bases at V and 3 bases at J, with 9 bases in the middle. Germline V gene lookup returns CDR1 LNHDA and CDR2 SQIVND (reference sequence). The CDR3 length is 12 residues. The DNA of the CDR3 is TGTGCCACCGCGAGGGCTAATGAAAAACTGTTTTTT. It codes for CATARANEKLFF.

This chain uses TRBV5-1 with TRBJ1-1, with 7 bases lining up with TRBD1. In germline, CDR1 is SGHRS, CDR2 YFSETQ. This CDR3 has 15 amino acids. The trim removed 4 bases at V and 4 bases at J, leaving 10 bases unmatched. Written as DNA, the CDR3 is TGCGCCAGCAGCCGGACAGGAGACGGGGGCACTGAAGCTTTCTTT. Translation gives CASSRTGDGGTEAFF.

There are many counts of this clonotype. The rearrangement links TRBV7-8 to TRBJ2-4, with D perhaps assigned TRBD1 or TRBD2 (6 bases each). This CDR3 has 16 amino acids. Germline-derived CDR1 and CDR2 are SGHVS and FQNEAQ. Trimming cost V 2 bases and J 2 bases, with 13 bases left between them. CDR3 protein: CASSLIGGTSKNIQYF. For the CDR3, the DNA is TGTGCCAGCAGCTTAATAGGGGGGACATCCAAAAACATTCAGTACTTC.

The gene calls are TRBV10-2 and TRBJ2-7, with 9 nucleotides matching TRBD2. Germline values: CDR1 WSHSY, CDR2 SAAADI. Trimming at V came to 8 bases and at J to 4 bases, leaving 9 bases not matched to a gene. This CDR3 comprises 14 residues. CDR3 region: CASLPRAGGYEQYF. DNA of the CDR3: TGCGCCAGCCTCCCCAGAGCGGGAGGTTACGAGCAGTACTTC.

Concerning this clonotype: One base away lies a much larger clone, so this may be a sequencing read error. The V and J genes are TRBV9 and TRBJ1-2; D perhaps matches TRBD1 (5 bases). In germline, CDR1 is SGDLS, CDR2 YYNGEE. The CDR3 spans 14 residues. The V end lost 10 bases, the J end lost 2 bases, and 18 bases lay between the germline ends. The CDR3 nucleotides read TGTGCCGGCGCGCAGGGAGATGCCAACTATGGCTACACCTTC. It specifies CAGAQGDANYGYTF. The full variable domain, its missing parts supplied by reference TRBV9 and TRBJ1-2, is DSGVTQTPKHLITATGQRVTLRCSPRSGDLSVYWYQQSLDQGLQFLIQYYNGEERAKGNILERFSAQQFPDLHSELNLSSLELGDSALYFCAGAQGDANYGYTFGSGTRLTVV.

The sample holds a few counts of this clonotype. The chain joins TRBV29-1 to TRBJ1-2, with a tentative D call TRBD1 (5 bases). Germline V gene data show CDR1 as SQVTM and CDR2 as ANQGSEA. This CDR3 contains 13 residues. Trimming removed 0 bases from V and 6 bases from J, with 11 bases in between. The CDR3 loop is CSVEDPGPNGYTF. The CDR3 nucleotides are TGCAGCGTTGAAGATCCGGGGCCTAATGGCTACACCTTC.

This clonotype has ten or more counts. The chain combines TRBV7-6 with TRBJ2-7; D may be TRBD2 (7 bases). The V gene's germline CDR1 is SGHVS and CDR2 FNYEAQ. The germline V and J ends were trimmed by 4 bases and 2 bases, with 12 bases remaining between them. The CDR3 length is 14 residues. The CDR3 DNA is TGTGCCAGCAGCTCCCAGCGGGACACCTACGAGCAGTACTTC. It translates to CASSSQRDTYEQYF.

The rearrangement joins TRBV18 to TRBJ2-1; D is undetermined. Germline V lookup: CDR1 KGHSH, CDR2 LQKENI. This CDR3 comprises 14 residues. Trimming left V 2 bases short and J 7 bases short, with 12 bases between. CDR3 nucleotides: TGTGCCAGCTCACCAGGCGTCGAGAGGAATGAGCAGTTCTTC. It specifies CASSPGVERNEQFF.

This clonotype was counted between two and nine times. DNA for the CDR3: TGTGCCAGCAGTTTAGAGGGACTAGCGGGAAAAGAGACCCAGTACTTC. It yields the protein CASSLEGLAGKETQYF. The genes are TRBV12-3 or TRBV12-4 and TRBJ2-5, with 13 bases lining up with TRBD2. The CDR3 totals 16 residues. The junction had 2 bases not matched to a gene; V was cut back by 1 base and J by 3 bases.

This clonotype was seen a handful of times. This chain connects TRBV7-9 to TRBJ2-1; D may be TRBD1 or TRBD2 (5 bases each). Germline V gives CDR1 SEHNR, CDR2 FQNEAQ (reference sequence). V lost 0 bases and J 5 bases, leaving 11 bases between the germline ends. The CDR3 length is 15 residues. The CDR3 here is CASSLAGRQNNEQFF. The CDR3 DNA reads as TGTGCCAGCAGCTTAGCAGGGAGACAGAACAATGAGCAGTTCTTC.

This clonotype was detected once. The gene calls are TRBV20-1 and TRBJ2-1; D tentatively reads TRBD1 or TRBD2 (6 bases each). The CDR3 runs to 14 residues. Trimming removed 5 bases from V and 6 bases from J, with 17 bases in between. The germline V gene has CDR1 DFQATT and CDR2 SNEGSKA (reference sequence). The CDR3 here is CSASQGRGPNEQFF. The DNA for the CDR3 is TGCAGTGCTTCCCAGGGGCGGGGTCCCAATGAGCAGTTCTTC.

The chain has TRBV30 and TRBJ2-7; possibly TRBD1 for D (5 bases). The V and J ends lost 2 bases and 3 bases respectively, with 17 bases between them. Germline V gene data show CDR1 as GTSNPN and CDR2 as SVGIG (reference sequence). The CDR3 runs to 15 residues. The CDR3 region has the DNA TGTGCCTGGAGTCCGCCACCGACAGCAGTCTACGAGCAGTACTTC. It specifies CAWSPPPTAVYEQYF.

This clonotype was counted many times. The chain combines TRBV5-1 with TRBJ2-3, with D possibly TRBD1 on 5 matching bases. The V end lost 5 bases, the J end lost 1 base, and 11 bases lay between the germline ends. Germline V CDR1 and CDR2: SGHRS, YFSETQ. This CDR3 contains 14 residues. CDR3 amino acids: CASRGHSRTDTQYF. As DNA, the CDR3 is TGCGCCAGCAGAGGACACTCACGCACAGATACGCAGTATTTT.

This clonotype was counted only a few times. The V gene is TRBV9, the J gene TRBJ2-7, with D tentatively TRBD1 or TRBD2 (5 bases each). The CDR3 is made up of 14 amino acids. V was clipped by 0 bases and J by 7 bases, with 14 bases between them. Germline CDR1 is SGDLS and CDR2 is YYNGEE. CDR3 bases: TGTGCCAGCAGCGTAGGCCTCGGGGCGACAGAGCAGTACTTC. This gives the protein CASSVGLGATEQYF.

This clonotype occurred many times. The chain carries TRBV7-9 and TRBJ2-7; the match to TRBD1 covers 7 bases. The trim removed 3 bases at V and 1 base at J, leaving 9 bases unmatched. This CDR3 comprises 16 residues. Germline V CDR1 and CDR2: SEHNR, FQNEAQ (reference sequence). The CDR3 DNA sequence: TGTGCCAGCAGCTTCCCCGGGACAGACTCGTCCTACGAGCAGTACTTC. Amino acids: CASSFPGTDSSYEQYF.

This chain uses TRBV6-5 with TRBJ1-2; D unclear. Trimming pared 7 bases from V and 3 bases from J, leaving 18 bases between. The germline V gene has CDR1 MNHEY and CDR2 SVGAGI. This CDR3 spans 15 amino acids. This CDR3 reads CASKTDGTLYYGYTF. As DNA, the CDR3 is TGTGCCAGCAAAACGGATGGTACACTTTACTATGGCTACACCTTC.

V and J are TRBV24-1 and TRBJ2-1, with 7 positions matching TRBD2. CDR3 size: 15 residues. The trim removed 3 bases at V and 4 bases at J, leaving 5 bases unmatched. Germline CDR1 is KGHDR and CDR2 is SFDVKD. The CDR3 protein is CATSDKASGYNEQFF. The CDR3 DNA is TGTGCCACCAGTGATAAGGCTAGCGGTTACAATGAGCAGTTCTTC.

The chain couples TRBV11-2 to TRBJ1-2, with D maybe TRBD1 (5 bases). V was shortened by 4 bases and J by 3 bases, with 12 bases between the two germline ends. The germline V gene has CDR1 SGHAT and CDR2 FQNNGV. CDR3 length: 14 amino acids. This CDR3 reads CASSWGGRDYGYTF. CDR3 bases: TGTGCCAGCAGCTGGGGGGGACGGGACTATGGCTACACCTTC.